This T cell receptor beta chain was obtained from a study of blood T cell repertoires in COVID-19. Across the study: Specimens from acute and convalescent COVID-19 originated in the United States, Italy and Spain. The cDNA or gDNA used as material had been derived from T cells, B-cell-depleted T cells, or PBMCs.

The CDR3 contains 15 residues. Per germline, CDR1 MDHEN and CDR2 SYDVKM. Trimming took 3 bases from V and 2 from J, leaving 11 bases between them. As processed by the authors: By means of reference gene primer amplification, nucleated cell counts were estimated. TCRdb keeps only in-frame clones here, not all; method: immunoSEQ multiplex PCR. V and J calls plus clone size are reproduced from that table; the DNA served to infer D and trimming. The sample has some 50,000 clones, 85% to 95% seen once; the top ten hold less than 1.2%. Patients in Seattle were enrolled during active infection, then followed longitudinally.

Sequencing was carried out using peripheral blood. V gene TRBV28 combines with J gene TRBJ1-3; a possible D gene is TRBD1 (5 bases). The receptor was isolated from a man in his sixties with COVID-19, enrolled during active disease. The CDR3 region has the DNA TGTGCCAGCAGTTTTAGCGGGGACCCTGGAAACACCATATATTTT. This codes for CASSFSGDPGNTIYF.